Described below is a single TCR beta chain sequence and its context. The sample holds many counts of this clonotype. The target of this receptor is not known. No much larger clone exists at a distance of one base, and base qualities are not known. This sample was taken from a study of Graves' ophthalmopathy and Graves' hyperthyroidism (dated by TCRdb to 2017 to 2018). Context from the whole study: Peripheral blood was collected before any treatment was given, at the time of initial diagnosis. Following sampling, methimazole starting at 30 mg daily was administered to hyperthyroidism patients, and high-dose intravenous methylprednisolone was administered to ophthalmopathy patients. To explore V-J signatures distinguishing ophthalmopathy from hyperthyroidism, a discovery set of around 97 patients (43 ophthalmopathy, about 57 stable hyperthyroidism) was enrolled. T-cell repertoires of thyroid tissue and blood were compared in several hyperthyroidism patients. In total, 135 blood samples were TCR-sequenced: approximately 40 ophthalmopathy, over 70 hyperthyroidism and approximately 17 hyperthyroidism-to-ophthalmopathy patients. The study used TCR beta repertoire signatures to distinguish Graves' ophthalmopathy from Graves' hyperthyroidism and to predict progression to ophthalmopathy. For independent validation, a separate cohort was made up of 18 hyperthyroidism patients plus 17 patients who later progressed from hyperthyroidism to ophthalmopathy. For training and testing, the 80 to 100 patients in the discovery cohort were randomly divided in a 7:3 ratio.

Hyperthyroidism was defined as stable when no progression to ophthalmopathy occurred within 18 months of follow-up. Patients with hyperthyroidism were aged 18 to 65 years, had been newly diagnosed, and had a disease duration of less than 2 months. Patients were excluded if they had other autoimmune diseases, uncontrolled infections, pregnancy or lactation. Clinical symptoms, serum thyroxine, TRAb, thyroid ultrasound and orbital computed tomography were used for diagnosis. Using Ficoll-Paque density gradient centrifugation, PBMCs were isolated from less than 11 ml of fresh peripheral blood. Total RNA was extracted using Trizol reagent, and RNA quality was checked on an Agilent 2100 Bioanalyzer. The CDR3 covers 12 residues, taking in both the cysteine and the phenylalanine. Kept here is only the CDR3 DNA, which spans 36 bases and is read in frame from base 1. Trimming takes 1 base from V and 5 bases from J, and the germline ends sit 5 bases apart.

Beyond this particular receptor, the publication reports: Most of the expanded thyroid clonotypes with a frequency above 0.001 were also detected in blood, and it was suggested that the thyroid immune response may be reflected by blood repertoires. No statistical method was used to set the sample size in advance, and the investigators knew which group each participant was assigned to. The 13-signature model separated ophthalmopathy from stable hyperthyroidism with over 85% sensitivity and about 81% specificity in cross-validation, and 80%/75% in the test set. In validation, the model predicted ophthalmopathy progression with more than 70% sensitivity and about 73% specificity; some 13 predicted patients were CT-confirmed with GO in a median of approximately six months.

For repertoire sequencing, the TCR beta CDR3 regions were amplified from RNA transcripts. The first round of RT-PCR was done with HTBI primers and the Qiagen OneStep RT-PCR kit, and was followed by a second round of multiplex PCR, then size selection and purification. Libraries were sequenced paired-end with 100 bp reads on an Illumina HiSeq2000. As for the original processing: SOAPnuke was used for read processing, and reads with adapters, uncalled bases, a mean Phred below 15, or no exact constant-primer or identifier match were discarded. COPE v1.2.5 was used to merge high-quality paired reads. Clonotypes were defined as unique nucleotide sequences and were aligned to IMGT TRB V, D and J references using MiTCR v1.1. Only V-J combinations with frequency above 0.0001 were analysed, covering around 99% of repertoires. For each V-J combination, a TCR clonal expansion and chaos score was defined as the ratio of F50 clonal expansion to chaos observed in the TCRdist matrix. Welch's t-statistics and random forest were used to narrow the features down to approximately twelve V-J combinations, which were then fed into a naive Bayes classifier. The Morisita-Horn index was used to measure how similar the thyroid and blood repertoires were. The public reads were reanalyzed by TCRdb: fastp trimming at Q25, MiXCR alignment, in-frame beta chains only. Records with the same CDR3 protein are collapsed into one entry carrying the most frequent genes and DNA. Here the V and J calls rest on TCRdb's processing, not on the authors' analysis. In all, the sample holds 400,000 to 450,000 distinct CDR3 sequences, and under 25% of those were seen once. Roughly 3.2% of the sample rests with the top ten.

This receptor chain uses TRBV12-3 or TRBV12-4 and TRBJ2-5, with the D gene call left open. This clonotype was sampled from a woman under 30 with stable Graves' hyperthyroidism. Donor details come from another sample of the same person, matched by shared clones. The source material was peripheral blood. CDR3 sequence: CASSLDGETQYF. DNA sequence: TGTGCCAGCAGTTTAGACGGGGAGACCCAGTACTTC.